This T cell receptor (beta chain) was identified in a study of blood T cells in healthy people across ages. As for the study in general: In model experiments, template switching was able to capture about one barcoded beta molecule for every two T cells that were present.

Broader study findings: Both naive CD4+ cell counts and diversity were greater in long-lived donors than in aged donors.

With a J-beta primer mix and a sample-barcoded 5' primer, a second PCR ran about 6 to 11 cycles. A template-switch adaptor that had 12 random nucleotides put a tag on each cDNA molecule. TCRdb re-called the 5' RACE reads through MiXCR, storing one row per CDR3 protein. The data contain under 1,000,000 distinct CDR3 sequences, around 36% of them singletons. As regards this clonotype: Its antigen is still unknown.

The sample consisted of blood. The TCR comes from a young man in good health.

CDR3 sequence (DNA): TGTGCCAGCAGTACCCGGACTAGCGGGGGGGTCGGGGAGCTGTTTTTT. Its translation is CASSTRTSGGVGELFF. This chain joins TRBV27 and TRBJ2-2; 15 nucleotides agree with TRBD2. Unmatched junction bases numbered 5, after V lost 5 bases and J lost 7 bases. Germline V gives CDR1 MNHEY, CDR2 SMNVEV (reference sequence). The CDR3 is 16 amino acids.